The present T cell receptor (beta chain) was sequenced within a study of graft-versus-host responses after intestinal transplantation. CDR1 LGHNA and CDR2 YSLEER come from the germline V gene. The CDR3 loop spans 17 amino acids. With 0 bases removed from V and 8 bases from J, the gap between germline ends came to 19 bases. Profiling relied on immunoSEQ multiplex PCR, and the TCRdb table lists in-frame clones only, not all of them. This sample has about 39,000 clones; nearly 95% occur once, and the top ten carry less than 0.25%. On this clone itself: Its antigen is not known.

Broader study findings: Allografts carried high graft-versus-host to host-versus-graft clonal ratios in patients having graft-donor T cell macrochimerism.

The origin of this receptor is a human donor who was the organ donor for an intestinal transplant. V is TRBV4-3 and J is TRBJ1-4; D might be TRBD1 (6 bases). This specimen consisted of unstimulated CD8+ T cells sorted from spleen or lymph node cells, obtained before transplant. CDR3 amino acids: CASSQEKNTGPWEKLFF. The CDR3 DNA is TGCGCCAGCAGCCAAGAAAAGAATACAGGGCCCTGGGAAAAACTGTTTTTT.